The 8 T cell receptor beta chains presented below share a single source sample, sequenced in a study of CD8+ T cells in alopecia areata. Treatment indicated: oral pan-JAK inhibitor, 5-10 mg twice daily. RNA was isolated and reverse transcribed to cDNA, the sequencing template. Profiling relied on immunoSEQ multiplex PCR, and the TCRdb table lists in-frame clones only, not all of them. The data show a few hundred thousand clones, about 57% seen once. The material sequenced was CD4+ T cells sorted from blood, taken at week 4, from a patient treated with tofacitinib. The source of these receptors is a human donor with alopecia areata.

This rearrangement joins TRBV7-3 to TRBJ2-2; D may be TRBD2 (6 bases). This CDR3 is built from 15 residues. Looked up from germline, CDR1 is SGHTA and CDR2 is FQGTGA. V gave up 8 bases and J gave up 5 bases, with 18 bases separating them. DNA of the CDR3: TGTGCCAGCGCCCCCCGCCGCGGGGAGACCGGGGAGCTGTTTTTT. It encodes CASAPRRGETGELFF.

The rearrangement links TRBV4-3 to TRBJ2-3, with 7 bases aligning to TRBD2. Trimming took 4 bases from V and 3 from J; bases not matched to a gene: 10. The CDR3 is 16 amino acids. In germline, CDR1 is LGHNA, CDR2 YSLEER. This chain's CDR3 is CASSPGTTRGTDTQYF. Written as DNA, the CDR3 is TGCGCCAGCAGCCCTGGGACTACCCGGGGGACAGATACGCAGTATTTT.

Ten or more counts support this clone. J is TRBJ1-4 and V is TRBV6-5; D possibly corresponds to TRBD1 (5 bases). Per germline, CDR1 MNHEY and CDR2 SVGAGI. This CDR3 is 12 amino acids long. V was trimmed by 7 bases and J by 7 bases, leaving 10 bases between them. The CDR3 reads CASTGAGEKLFF. The DNA for the CDR3 is TGTGCCAGCACCGGGGCCGGTGAAAAACTGTTTTTT.

The chain carries TRBV29-1 and TRBJ2-7; TRBD1 or TRBD2 may be the D gene (6 bases each). Trimming left V 5 bases short and J 6 bases short, with 20 bases between. Per the germline V gene, CDR1 is SQVTM and CDR2 is ANQGSEA. The CDR3 consists of 14 residues. Written as DNA, the CDR3 is TGCAGCGTTACCTTAAGGGGGGCTCAGGGCGAGCAGTACTTC. This gives the protein CSVTLRGAQGEQYF.

The chain combines TRBV11-2 with TRBJ2-3; D is uncertain. This CDR3 is 13 amino acids long. Trimming left V 4 bases short and J 3 bases short, with 8 bases between. Germline CDR1 SGHAT, CDR2 FQNNGV. The CDR3 is CASSWVGTDTQYF. DNA for the CDR3: TGTGCCAGCAGCTGGGTAGGAACAGATACGCAGTATTTT.

This sequence joins TRBV15 and TRBJ2-5; the match to TRBD1 covers 7 bases. Germline CDR1 is LNHNV and CDR2 is YYDKDF (reference sequence). Trimming cost V 1 base and J 3 bases; bases outside gene matches: 2. This CDR3 region has 14 residues. The CDR3 bases are TGTGCCACCAGCAGAGGGACAGGAAAAGAGACCCAGTACTTC. It specifies CATSRGTGKETQYF. The full variable domain, its missing parts supplied by reference TRBV15 and TRBJ2-5, is DAMVIQNPRYQVTQFGKPVTLSCSQTLNHNVMYWYQQKSSQAPKLLFHYYDKDFNNEADTPDNFQSRRPNTSFCFLDIRSPGLGDTAMYLCATSRGTGKETQYFGPGTRLLVL.

This clone was seen once. The chain has TRBV2 and TRBJ1-5; 7 bases match TRBD1. The CDR3 extends over 18 amino acids. Germline V gene data show CDR1 as SNHLY and CDR2 as FYNNEI. V was pared by 6 bases and J by 0 bases, with 14 bases of the junction left unmatched. This CDR3 reads CASSQDRPILYSNQPQHF. The CDR3 nucleotides read TGTGCCAGCAGCCAGGACAGGCCTATACTTTATAGCAATCAGCCCCAGCATTTT.

The rearrangement uses TRBV19 and TRBJ1-1, with 7 bases lining up with TRBD1. Per germline, CDR1 LNHDA and CDR2 SQIVND (reference sequence). The length of the CDR3 is 12 residues. Trimming cost V 10 bases and J 1 base; bases outside gene matches: 3. The CDR3 nucleotides read TGTGCCACCCACAGGGGGAACACTGAAGCTTTCTTT. Encoded protein: CATHRGNTEAFF.